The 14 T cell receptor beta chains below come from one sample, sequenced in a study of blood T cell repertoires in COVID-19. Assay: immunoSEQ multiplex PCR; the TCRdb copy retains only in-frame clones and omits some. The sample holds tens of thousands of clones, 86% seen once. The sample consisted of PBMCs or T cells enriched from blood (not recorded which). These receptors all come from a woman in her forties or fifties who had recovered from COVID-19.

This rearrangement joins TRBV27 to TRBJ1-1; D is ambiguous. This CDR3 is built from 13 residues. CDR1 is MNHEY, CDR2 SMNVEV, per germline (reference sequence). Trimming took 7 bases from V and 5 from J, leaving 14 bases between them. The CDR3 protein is CASNARGSTEAFF. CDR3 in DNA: TGTGCCAGCAATGCCAGAGGGAGTACTGAAGCTTTCTTT.

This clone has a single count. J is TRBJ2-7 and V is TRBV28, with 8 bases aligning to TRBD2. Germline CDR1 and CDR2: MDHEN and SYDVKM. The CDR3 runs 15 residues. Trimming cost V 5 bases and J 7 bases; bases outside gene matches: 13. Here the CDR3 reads CASSPVAGGLGEQYF. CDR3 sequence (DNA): TGTGCCAGCAGTCCGGTGGCGGGAGGTCTAGGGGAGCAGTACTTC.

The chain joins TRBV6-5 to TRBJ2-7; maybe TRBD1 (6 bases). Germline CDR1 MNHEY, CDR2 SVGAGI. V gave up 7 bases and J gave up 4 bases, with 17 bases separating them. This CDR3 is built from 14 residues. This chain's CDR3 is CASKMRGGRYEQYF. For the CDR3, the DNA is TGTGCCAGCAAGATGCGAGGGGGTAGGTACGAGCAGTACTTC.

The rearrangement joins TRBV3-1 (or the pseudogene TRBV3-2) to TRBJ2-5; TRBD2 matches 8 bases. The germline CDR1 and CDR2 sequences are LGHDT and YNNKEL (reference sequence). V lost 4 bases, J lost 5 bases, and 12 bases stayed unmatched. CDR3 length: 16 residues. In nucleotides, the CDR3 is TGTGCCAGCAGCCCCCTGGGGGCGGGAGGTAGCGAGACCCAGTACTTC. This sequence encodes CASSPLGAGGSETQYF.

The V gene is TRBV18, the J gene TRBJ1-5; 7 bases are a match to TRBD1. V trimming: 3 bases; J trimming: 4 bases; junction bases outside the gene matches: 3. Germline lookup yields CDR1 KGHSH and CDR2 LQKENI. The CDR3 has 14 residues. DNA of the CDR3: TGTGCCAGCTCACCGGACAGGACTAATCAGCCCCAGCATTTT. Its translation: CASSPDRTNQPQHF.

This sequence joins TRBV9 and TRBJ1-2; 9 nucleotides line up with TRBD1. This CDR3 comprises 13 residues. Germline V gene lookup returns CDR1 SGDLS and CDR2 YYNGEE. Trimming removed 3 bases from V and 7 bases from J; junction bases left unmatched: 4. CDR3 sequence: CASSATGGAGYTF. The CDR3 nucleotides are TGTGCCAGCAGCGCCACAGGGGGCGCTGGCTACACCTTC. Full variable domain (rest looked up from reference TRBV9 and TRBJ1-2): DSGVTQTPKHLITATGQRVTLRCSPRSGDLSVYWYQQSLDQGLQFLIQYYNGEERAKGNILERFSAQQFPDLHSELNLSSLELGDSALYFCASSATGGAGYTFGSGTRLTVV.

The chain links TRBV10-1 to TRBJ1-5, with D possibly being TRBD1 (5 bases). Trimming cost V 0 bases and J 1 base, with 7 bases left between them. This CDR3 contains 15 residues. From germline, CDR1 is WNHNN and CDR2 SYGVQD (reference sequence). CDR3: CASSESRGSNQPQHF. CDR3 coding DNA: TGCGCCAGCAGTGAGTCAAGGGGCAGCAATCAGCCCCAGCATTTT.

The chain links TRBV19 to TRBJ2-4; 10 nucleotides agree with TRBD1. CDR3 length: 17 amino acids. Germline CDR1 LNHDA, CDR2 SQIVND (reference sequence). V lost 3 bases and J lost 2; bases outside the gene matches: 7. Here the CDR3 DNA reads TGTGCCAGTAGTATGAGACAGGGGGCTAAGTCCAAAAACATTCAGTACTTC. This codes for CASSMRQGAKSKNIQYF.

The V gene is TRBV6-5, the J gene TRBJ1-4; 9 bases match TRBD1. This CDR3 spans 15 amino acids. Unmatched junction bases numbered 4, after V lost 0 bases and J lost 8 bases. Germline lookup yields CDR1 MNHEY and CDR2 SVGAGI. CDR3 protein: CASSYSGTGREKLFF. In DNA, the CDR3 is TGTGCCAGCAGTTACTCCGGGACAGGGCGGGAAAAACTGTTTTTT.

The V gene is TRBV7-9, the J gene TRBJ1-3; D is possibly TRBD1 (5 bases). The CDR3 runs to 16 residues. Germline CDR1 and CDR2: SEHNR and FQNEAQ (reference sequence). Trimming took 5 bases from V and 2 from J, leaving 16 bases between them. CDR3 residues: CASSTGRGGPGNTIYF. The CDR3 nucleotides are TGTGCCAGCAGCACTGGGAGGGGCGGACCTGGAAACACCATATATTTT. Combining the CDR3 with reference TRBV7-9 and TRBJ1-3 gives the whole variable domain DTGVSQNPRHKITKRGQNVTFRCDPISEHNRLYWYRQTLGQGPEFLTYFQNEAQLEKSRLLSDRFSAERPKGSFSTLEIQRTEQGDSAMYLCASSTGRGGPGNTIYFGEGSWLTVV.

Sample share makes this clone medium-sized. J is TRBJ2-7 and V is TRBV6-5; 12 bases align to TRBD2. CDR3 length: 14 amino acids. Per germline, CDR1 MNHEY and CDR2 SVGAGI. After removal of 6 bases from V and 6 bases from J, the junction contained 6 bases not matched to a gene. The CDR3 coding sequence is TGTGCCAGCAGCTCTAGCGGGAGGGCCGCCGAGCAGTACTTC. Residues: CASSSSGRAAEQYF.

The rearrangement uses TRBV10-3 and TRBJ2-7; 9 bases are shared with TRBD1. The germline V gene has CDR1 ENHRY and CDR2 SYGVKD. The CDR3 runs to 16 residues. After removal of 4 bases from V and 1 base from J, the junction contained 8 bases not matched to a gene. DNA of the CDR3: TGTGCCATCAGTGCTCCCGGGACAGGGCAGTCCTACGAGCAGTACTTC. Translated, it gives CAISAPGTGQSYEQYF.

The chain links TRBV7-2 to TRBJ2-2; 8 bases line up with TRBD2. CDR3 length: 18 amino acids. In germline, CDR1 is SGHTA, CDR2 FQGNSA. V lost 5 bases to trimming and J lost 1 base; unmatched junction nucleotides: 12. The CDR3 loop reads CASSPYGALAGNTGELFF. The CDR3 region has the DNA TGTGCCAGCAGCCCCTATGGTGCGCTAGCGGGGAACACCGGGGAGCTGTTTTTT.

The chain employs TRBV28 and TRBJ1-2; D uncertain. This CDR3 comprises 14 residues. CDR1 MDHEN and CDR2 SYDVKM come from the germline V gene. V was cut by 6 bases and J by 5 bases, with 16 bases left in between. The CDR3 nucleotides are TGTGCCAGCAGCCTGCCCGGGAAGTTATATGGCTACACCTTC. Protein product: CASSLPGKLYGYTF.